A single sample is the source of the 5 T cell receptor beta chains below, sequenced in a study of blood T cell repertoires in COVID-19. Data came from immunoSEQ multiplex PCR; TCRdb stores just in-frame clones and leaves some out. Among roughly 120,000 clones listed, approximately 84% were seen once. The sequenced sample was peripheral blood. The receptors derive from a man in his 70s with acute or convalescent COVID-19.

The V call is TRBV27, the J call TRBJ1-1, with D tentatively TRBD1 (6 bases). V shed 3 bases and J shed 2 bases, with 13 bases lying between them. There are 15 residues in the CDR3. The germline V gene encodes CDR1 MNHEY and CDR2 SMNVEV (reference sequence). The CDR3: CASSFSGTTNTEAFF. The CDR3 coding sequence is TGTGCCAGCAGTTTCTCCGGGACAACAAACACTGAAGCTTTCTTT.

This clone was counted once. The V gene is TRBV29-1, the J gene TRBJ1-1, with TRBD1 matching 8 bases. The V segment lost 5 bases and the J segment 1 base; nucleotides outside the gene matches: 3. The CDR3 covers 13 residues. Germline V gene lookup returns CDR1 SQVTM and CDR2 ANQGSEA. Written as DNA, the CDR3 is TGCAGCGTTATGGGACAGGAGAACACTGAAGCTTTCTTT. Its translation is CSVMGQENTEAFF.

DNA of the CDR3: TGTGCCAGCAGCGAAACCCTAGGACAGTTTAATGAAAAACTGTTTTTT. The encoded protein is CASSETLGQFNEKLFF. The genes are TRBV2 and TRBJ1-4, with D possibly TRBD1 on 6 matching bases. V gave up 6 bases and J gave up 4 bases, with 18 bases separating them. Germline V gene sequence: CDR1 SNHLY, CDR2 FYNNEI. CDR3 size: 16 residues.

The chain employs TRBV6-5 and TRBJ1-2; D ambiguous. Looked up from germline, CDR1 is MNHEY and CDR2 is SVGAGI. The CDR3 consists of 13 residues. V lost 3 bases to trimming and J lost 4 bases, with 9 bases between them. CDR3 residues: CASSYSRGYGYTF. CDR3 sequence (DNA): TGTGCCAGCAGTTATTCCCGGGGCTATGGCTACACCTTC.

The chain combines TRBV6-5 with TRBJ1-5, with D unclear. The germline V and J ends were trimmed by 6 bases and 4 bases, with 4 bases remaining between them. CDR1 is MNHEY and CDR2 is SVGAGI in the germline V gene. The CDR3 is made up of 11 amino acids. In DNA, the CDR3 is TGTGCCAGCAGCGGGAATCAGCCCCAGCATTTT. It is translated as CASSGNQPQHF.